This T cell receptor beta chain was obtained from a study of CD8+ T cells in alopecia areata. As for the study in general: The study gave tofacitinib for 6 to 18 months, then 6 months off drug. Overall study results and limits: Persistence in scalp and blood during tofacitinib was observed for many expanded lesional clones.

Treatment noted: oral pan-JAK inhibitor, 5-10 mg twice daily. Punch biopsies of lesional scalp, plus peripheral blood, were taken from alopecia areata patients. Germline V CDR1 and CDR2: SEHNR, FQNEAQ (reference sequence). This CDR3 contains 15 residues. Trimming removed 1 base at V and 0 bases at J, with 8 bases between. In regard to this clone: Antigen unknown.

cDNA serving as the sequencing template came from extracted, reverse transcribed RNA. The assay was immunoSEQ multiplex PCR, and TCRdb's table has in-frame clones only and misses some. The table lists about 200,000 clones, less than 65% of them singletons. This TCR was recovered from a human donor with alopecia areata. The source material was CD4+ T cells sorted from blood, sampled at week 24, from a patient treated with tofacitinib. The chain combines TRBV7-9 with TRBJ2-3; no definite D call. The CDR3 sequence is CASSLDLPSTDTQYF. CDR3 DNA: TGTGCCAGCAGCTTAGATCTACCCAGCACAGATACGCAGTATTTT.